This T cell receptor (beta chain) was found in a study of post-analysis software for immune sequencing data. Study at large: Relapsing-remitting, secondary progressive and progressive-relapsing multiple sclerosis courses were included.

Unique molecular identifiers had been added to the TCR beta cDNA libraries. There were roughly 0.85 to 11 million T cells, and around 500,000 cDNA molecules came from them. A single record per CDR3 protein comes from TCRdb applying MiXCR to the PCR reads. This sample carries about 820,000 distinct CDR3 sequences, roughly 58% of them seen once, and the ten largest clones take 4.6%. The table lists this clonotype with a few counts. Material for sequencing was blood. This sequence originates from a girl aged 5-17 years with multiple sclerosis.

For the CDR3, the DNA is TGCAGTGCTAGGAAGGAGGCAGGAGGAGAGACCCAGTACTTC. It is translated as CSARKEAGGETQYF. V gene TRBV20-1 combines with J gene TRBJ2-5; possible D gene TRBD2, 5 bases. V lost 3 bases to trimming and J lost 4 bases, with 15 bases between them. The CDR3 loop spans 14 amino acids. Looked up from germline, CDR1 is DFQATT and CDR2 is SNEGSKA (reference sequence).